One T cell receptor beta chain is described in this entry. CDR1 is SGHDN, CDR2 FVKESK, per germline. The CDR3 runs 13 residues. V lost 0 bases, J lost 10 bases, and 10 bases lay in between. This specimen belongs to a study of blood T cells in healthy people across ages. Ranging in age from about 6 to 95, the donors were healthy Caucasian individuals from Russia. The authors ran a second PCR of 7 to 11 cycles using a sample-barcoded 5' primer and a J-beta primer mix. Each CDR3 protein gets one entry after TCRdb re-called the 5' RACE reads with MiXCR. Of 650,000 to 950,000 distinct CDR3 sequences in the sample, roughly 44% are singletons; the top ten hold around 18%.

This rearrangement joins TRBV14 to TRBJ1-5; D remains ambiguous. The sequencing input was blood. This TCR derives from a man in his sixties in good health. CDR3 sequence (DNA): TGTGCCAGCAGCCAAGAAATAGGTCAACCCCAGCATTTT. It yields the protein CASSQEIGQPQHF.